The clone carrying this T cell receptor (beta chain) occurred many times. This sample was included in a study of early T cells in non-severe SARS-CoV-2 infection. This CDR3 is 16 amino acids long. Losses at the gene ends were 2 bases for V and 2 bases for J; bases not matched to a gene: 5. Germline-derived CDR1 and CDR2 are SGHTA and FQGNSA. TCRdb recomputed calls from the 5' RACE reads with MiXCR, one row per CDR3 protein. The table has 37,000 or so distinct CDR3 sequences, roughly 5.9% seen once. The clonotype was recovered from an adult who was a healthcare worker with PCR-confirmed SARS-CoV-2 infection or an uninfected control (not recorded which). Sequencing used whole blood. The J gene is TRBJ1-3, the V gene TRBV7-2; 8 nucleotides agree with TRBD1. The CDR3 DNA follows: TGTGCCAGCAGCTTAACGCAGGGGGCGACTGGAAACACCATATATTTT. Its translation: CASSLTQGATGNTIYF.